This entry concerns a single T cell receptor (beta chain). The data were taken from a study of blood T cell repertoires in COVID-19. Allocation to cohorts depended on clinical history reported by the participants. Authors' analysis steps: Using reference gene primer amplification, nucleated cell counts were estimated. Libraries were prepared by immunoSEQ multiplex PCR; TCRdb keeps only in-frame clonotypes and omits some of them. From that table come the V and J calls and clone size; the DNA was used to work out D and trimming. This sample has about 270,000 clones, with approximately 90% found just once. Germline V gives CDR1 SGDLS, CDR2 YYNGEE. Deletions cut 2 bases from V and 4 bases from J, with 10 bases between. The CDR3 contains 14 residues.

The V gene is TRBV9, the J gene TRBJ1-3, with D tentatively TRBD1 (5 bases). The receptor was derived from a man aged 40-55 years who had been exposed to COVID-19. Source material: PBMCs or T cells enriched from blood (not recorded which). In nucleotides, the CDR3 is TGTGCCAGCAGCGTCGGGGGTGACGGAAACACCATATATTTT. Translating gives CASSVGGDGNTIYF.